One and the same sample provided the 20 T cell receptor beta chains below, sequenced in a study of CD8+CD57+ T cells in acquired aplastic anemia. Sequencing was done on patients that had shown CD8+CD57+ cell expansion by flow cytometry. Researchers used genomic DNA as the template to profile TCR beta VDJ and CDR3. From the reads, TCRdb called clonotypes with MiXCR, one entry per CDR3 protein. The table records 200,000 or so distinct CDR3 sequences, around 50% of them present only once. What was sequenced was sorted CD4+, CD8+, or CD8+CD57+ T cells (not recorded which) from PBMCs. These receptors came from a human donor with aplastic anemia.

This clonotype has a handful of counts. This sequence joins TRBV7-8 and TRBJ1-5; the match to TRBD1 covers 7 bases. Germline CDR1 SGHVS, CDR2 FQNEAQ. The CDR3 contains 14 residues. V gave up 2 bases and J gave up 8 bases; unmatched junction bases: 6. The CDR3 is CASSLMGQREPQHF. The CDR3 nucleotides are TGTGCCAGCAGCTTAATGGGACAGAGAGAGCCCCAGCATTTT.

This clonotype was recorded many times. This chain links TRBV6-6 with TRBJ2-7; D might be TRBD2 (6 bases). CDR1 and CDR2 from the germline V gene are MNHNY and SVGAGI (reference sequence). The CDR3 is made up of 11 amino acids. Trimming removed 6 bases from V and 6 bases from J, with 9 bases in between. CDR3 amino acids: CASSHGGEQYF. DNA for the CDR3: TGTGCCAGCAGCCACGGGGGCGAGCAGTACTTC.

This clonotype occurred many times. The chain is built from TRBV19 and TRBJ1-6, with D possibly TRBD1 on 5 matching bases. This CDR3 has 13 residues. V lost 5 bases to trimming and J lost 9 bases, with 11 bases between them. Germline V gene lookup returns CDR1 LNHDA and CDR2 SQIVND (reference sequence). CDR3: CASSQQDGSPLHF. CDR3 coding DNA: TGTGCCAGTAGTCAACAGGACGGTTCACCCCTCCACTTT.

This clonotype has ten or more counts. The rearrangement joins TRBV12-3 or TRBV12-4 to TRBJ2-7; TRBD1 or TRBD2 may be the D gene (5 bases each). The V end was cut by 4 bases, the J end by 4 bases, with 17 bases between. The CDR3 spans 15 residues. This chain's CDR3 is CASSSIPTGTYEQYF. In nucleotides, the CDR3 is TGTGCCAGCAGTTCCATTCCGACTGGGACGTACGAGCAGTACTTC.

Many counts were recorded for this clonotype. The rearrangement joins TRBV7-9 to TRBJ1-1; TRBD1 matches 10 bases. This CDR3 contains 12 residues. Germline V gene lookup returns CDR1 SEHNR and CDR2 FQNEAQ (reference sequence). Trimming cost V 3 bases and J 11 bases; bases outside gene matches: 3. The CDR3 region has the DNA TGTGCCAGCAGCTTCGACAGGGGGCGGGCTTTCTTT. Amino acid sequence: CASSFDRGRAFF.

The chain is built from TRBV12-3 or TRBV12-4 and TRBJ2-7, with 11 bases matching TRBD1. CDR3 length: 17 amino acids. Germline trimming cut 6 bases from V and 4 bases from J; bases unmatched to any gene: 14. CDR3 sequence reads: CASSLHLLRDRGYEQYF. The DNA of the CDR3 is TGTGCCAGCAGCTTACACTTACTCCGGGACAGGGGGTACGAGCAGTACTTC.

This clonotype has only a few counts. This chain joins TRBV6-1 and TRBJ2-7; TRBD1 matches 7 bases. J was trimmed by 2 bases and V by 10 bases; bases with no gene match: 14. Germline assignment: CDR1 MNHNS and CDR2 SASEGT. The CDR3 runs 15 residues. DNA for the CDR3: TGTGCCATCAGACCGGGACAGCAATCAACCTACGAGCAGTACTTC. Residues: CAIRPGQQSTYEQYF.

The rearrangement uses TRBV24-1 and TRBJ1-2; 9 bases are a match to TRBD1. Germline V lookup: CDR1 KGHDR, CDR2 SFDVKD. The CDR3 is made up of 17 amino acids. V was clipped by 1 base and J by 2 bases; unmatched bases: 7. The CDR3, as DNA: TGTGCCACCAGTGATTTTCCGGAACAGGGGGCGAACTATGGCTACACCTTC. Encoded protein: CATSDFPEQGANYGYTF.

This clonotype was seen a handful of times. A single base separates this from a much larger clone, so it may be a read error. The genes are TRBV19 and TRBJ2-3; tentatively, D is TRBD2 (6 bases). The CDR3 runs 12 residues. The V gene's germline CDR1 is LNHDA and CDR2 SQIVND (reference sequence). The CDR3 reads CASSMGGDTQCF. As DNA, the CDR3 is TGTGCCAGTAGTATGGGGGGAGATACGCAGTGTTTT.

In its sample, this clonotype was seen many times. The chain uses TRBV20-1 and TRBJ1-1; D remains unclear. This CDR3 is built from 14 residues. CDR1 is DFQATT and CDR2 is SNEGSKA in the germline V gene (reference sequence). V shed 1 base and J shed 1 base, with 10 bases lying between them. DNA of the CDR3: TGCAGTGCTAGAGTCTCGGGCAGGAACACTGAAGCTTTCTTT. Its translation is CSARVSGRNTEAFF.

The CDR3 nucleotides are TGCAGCGTTGGGGCTCCCAATCAGCCCCAGCATTTT. This codes for CSVGAPNQPQHF. The V call is TRBV29-1, the J call TRBJ1-5; D is uncertain. The CDR3 is 12 residues long. Trimming left V 4 bases short and J 3 bases short, with 7 bases between. CDR1 SQVTM and CDR2 ANQGSEA come from the germline V gene.

At least ten counts were recorded for this clonotype. This rearrangement joins TRBV6-2 or TRBV6-3 to TRBJ1-5; D is ambiguous. V was clipped by 8 bases and J by 2 bases, with 10 bases between them. CDR1 is MNHEY and CDR2 is SVGEGT in the germline V gene. The CDR3 totals 13 residues. This chain's CDR3 is CASAQVGNQPQHF. The DNA of the CDR3 is TGTGCCAGCGCCCAGGTAGGCAATCAGCCCCAGCATTTT.

This clonotype was seen repeatedly, ten times or more. The CDR3 spells CSVSDGSLGYTF. Written as DNA, the CDR3 is TGCAGCGTTTCAGACGGAAGCCTAGGCTACACCTTC. This sequence joins TRBV29-1 and TRBJ1-2; D unresolved. The CDR3 consists of 12 residues. Germline V gives CDR1 SQVTM, CDR2 ANQGSEA. The V gene lost 5 bases and the J gene lost 8 bases, with 15 bases spanning the gap.

This clonotype was detected many times. This chain links TRBV2 with TRBJ1-2, with D perhaps TRBD1 (5 bases). Germline values: CDR1 SNHLY, CDR2 FYNNEI. The V gene lost 5 bases and the J gene lost 4 bases, with 11 bases spanning the gap. This CDR3 spans 13 amino acids. The DNA for the CDR3 is TGTGCCAGCAGTTCGACAGACCTCTATGGCTACACCTTC. This encodes CASSSTDLYGYTF. The variable domain in full, completed from reference TRBV2 and TRBJ1-2, reads EPEVTQTPSHQVTQMGQEVILRCVPISNHLYFYWYRQILGQKVEFLVSFYNNEISEKSEIFDDQFSVERPDGSNFTLKIRSTKLEDSAMYFCASSSTDLYGYTFGSGTRLTVV.

This clonotype was counted a few times. The rearrangement uses TRBV7-9 and TRBJ2-7, with no clear D. Trimming removed 5 bases from V and 13 bases from J, with 21 bases in between. Germline assignment: CDR1 SEHNR and CDR2 FQNEAQ (reference sequence). The CDR3 runs to 13 residues. The CDR3 is CASSRLRTDSYYF. In DNA form, the CDR3 reads TGTGCCAGCAGCCGACTTCGGACCGATAGCTATTACTTC.

This clonotype was counted many times. The chain carries TRBV4-1 and TRBJ1-1; no firm D call. V lost 2 bases to trimming and J lost 6 bases, with 16 bases between them. CDR3 length: 15 amino acids. The germline CDR1 and CDR2 sequences are MGHRA and YSYEKL. CDR3 nucleotide sequence: TGCGCCAGCAGCCAAAATCTAATTAACACCCCTGAAGCTTTCTTT. Translating it yields CASSQNLINTPEAFF.

This clonotype was observed many times. The genes are TRBV28 and TRBJ1-6; D remains ambiguous. CDR3 length: 14 amino acids. Germline lookup yields CDR1 MDHEN and CDR2 SYDVKM. Trimming took 7 bases from V and 2 from J, leaving 9 bases between them. CDR3 bases: TGTGCCAGCAAGGAAGGAACCTATAATTCACCCCTCCACTTT. This sequence encodes CASKEGTYNSPLHF.

The chain uses TRBV12-3 or TRBV12-4 and TRBJ1-3; D gene unclear. V dropped 8 bases and J dropped 0 bases, with 8 bases sitting between them. This CDR3 has 13 residues. The CDR3 here is CASGEFSGNTIYF. The CDR3 nucleotides read TGTGCCAGCGGGGAGTTCTCTGGAAACACCATATATTTT.

Concerning this clonotype itself: A much larger clone sits a single nucleotide away, making a read error possible. The chain uses TRBV6-5 and TRBJ2-1; D may be TRBD2 (6 bases). The end of the DNA is better explained by TRBJ2-7, so the J call may be wrong. The CDR3 length is 15 residues. Germline CDR1 and CDR2: MNHEY and SVGAGI. CDR3 DNA sequence: TGTGCCAGCAGTGAAGGGCAGGAGGGACCCTACGAGCAGTACTTC. Protein: CASSEGQEGPYEQYF.

This chain joins TRBV2 and TRBJ1-6; D perhaps matches TRBD1 (5 bases). Germline lookup yields CDR1 SNHLY and CDR2 FYNNEI. The CDR3 is 16 amino acids. Trimming stripped 4 bases from V and 1 base from J, with 11 bases between. The chain's CDR3 is CASSATRASYNSPLHF. In nucleotides, the CDR3 is TGTGCCAGCAGTGCAACCAGGGCATCCTATAATTCACCCCTCCACTTT.